The 14 T cell receptor beta chains presented below share a single source sample, sequenced in a study of shared clonotypes between healthy human individuals. The table came from immunoSEQ multiplex PCR; TCRdb's copy has only in-frame clones and leaves some out. Of some 2 million clones in the sample, about 95% are singletons; the top ten hold less than 1.5%. Naive CD8 isolation took CD45RO-negative cells positively selected for CCR7 and excluded terminally differentiated effector memory CD45RA+ cells. Sequencing input: naive CD8+ T cells sorted from blood. The receptor source for this set is a man younger than 35 in good health.

The V and J genes are TRBV14 and TRBJ2-7; D unresolved. The CDR3 length is 14 residues. The germline V gene encodes CDR1 SGHDN and CDR2 FVKESK. V was shortened by 3 bases and J by 5 bases, with 14 bases between the two germline ends. The CDR3 DNA sequence: TGTGCCAGCAGCCACATACTGGGGAAGAACGAGCAGTACTTC. Translation gives CASSHILGKNEQYF.

The chain joins TRBV5-6 to TRBJ1-6; D gene unclear. The germline V gene has CDR1 SGHDT and CDR2 YYEEEE. The CDR3 sequence is 14 residues long. Trimming shortened V by 4 bases and J by 6 bases, and 11 bases separated the two germline ends. CDR3 sequence: CASSDPLGNSPLHF. In nucleotides, the CDR3 is TGTGCCAGCAGCGATCCGTTGGGTAATTCACCCCTCCACTTT.

The V gene is TRBV4-3, the J gene TRBJ2-1; possibly TRBD2 for D (5 bases). Looked up from germline, CDR1 is LGHNA and CDR2 is YSLEER. With 1 base removed from V and 7 bases from J, the gap between germline ends came to 20 bases. This CDR3 spans 17 amino acids. The CDR3 spells CASSQVLAGEGLNEQFF. In DNA, the CDR3 is TGCGCCAGCAGCCAAGTCCTCGCCGGGGAAGGCTTAAATGAGCAGTTCTTC.

The V gene is TRBV7-2, the J gene TRBJ2-2; D call uncertain. The ends were cut back, 4 bases at V and 3 bases at J, with 9 bases in the middle. CDR3 length: 14 residues. Germline V gene data show CDR1 as SGHTA and CDR2 as FQGNSA. CDR3 residues: CASSSTSYTGELFF. DNA of the CDR3: TGTGCCAGCAGCTCGACATCTTACACCGGGGAGCTGTTTTTT.

This clone has a handful of counts. The rearrangement links TRBV2 to TRBJ2-3, with D possibly TRBD2 on 6 matching bases. The CDR3 spans 16 residues. Germline V gene data show CDR1 as SNHLY and CDR2 as FYNNEI. Trimming pared 3 bases from V and 8 bases from J, leaving 21 bases between. Written as DNA, the CDR3 is TGTGCCAGCAGTGAGCGGCGGGACCAAGGTTTGGGTACGCAGTATTTT. Translated, it gives CASSERRDQGLGTQYF.

This chain joins TRBV4-3 and TRBJ1-2; 9 nucleotides align to TRBD1. Per germline, CDR1 LGHNA and CDR2 YSLEER. After removal of 2 bases from V and 5 bases from J, the junction contained 3 bases not matched to a gene. The CDR3 is 14 amino acids. CDR3 DNA sequence: TGCGCCAGCAGCCAACTGGGGACAGGGTATGGCTACACCTTC. Amino acid sequence: CASSQLGTGYGYTF.

The chain employs TRBV7-9 and TRBJ2-3; 12 bases line up with TRBD2. After removal of 5 bases from V and 2 bases from J, the junction contained 5 bases not matched to a gene. The CDR3 has 16 amino acids. Looked up from germline, CDR1 is SEHNR and CDR2 is FQNEAQ (reference sequence). In nucleotides, the CDR3 is TGTGCCAGCAGCCCAGGACTAGCGGGAAACACAGATACGCAGTATTTT. Amino acid sequence: CASSPGLAGNTDTQYF.

The genes are TRBV11-2 and TRBJ2-2, with 11 bases lining up with TRBD2. V lost 1 base, J lost 5 bases, and 9 bases stayed unmatched. This CDR3 is 18 amino acids long. Germline CDR1 reads SGHAT; CDR2 reads FQNNGV. DNA for the CDR3: TGTGCCAGCAGCTTAGCGCCGGGACTAGCGGCCAAAACCGGGGAGCTGTTTTTT. Amino acid sequence: CASSLAPGLAAKTGELFF.

As concerns this clone: Other DNA sequences in the same sample also yield this CDR3. The chain employs TRBV9 and TRBJ2-7; D is undetermined. The CDR3 extends over 12 amino acids. CDR1 and CDR2 (germline): SGDLS, YYNGEE. V lost 0 bases and J lost 7, with 8 bases in between. CDR3 amino acids: CASSVEGREQYF. CDR3 bases: TGTGCCAGCAGCGTAGAAGGACGTGAGCAGTACTTC.

This rearrangement joins TRBV27 to TRBJ1-1, with a weak D call TRBD1 (6 bases). This CDR3 spans 14 amino acids. V was clipped by 5 bases and J by 7 bases, with 17 bases between them. Germline V CDR1 and CDR2: MNHEY, SMNVEV (reference sequence). The CDR3 DNA is TGTGCCAGCAGTGTGTCCCCTAGAGGGGGTGAAGCTTTCTTT. It codes for CASSVSPRGGEAFF.

The J gene is TRBJ2-7, the V gene TRBV13; possible D gene TRBD2, 6 bases. Germline V gives CDR1 PRHDT, CDR2 FYEKMQ (reference sequence). The CDR3 has 14 residues. Trimming took 4 bases from V and 1 from J, leaving 11 bases between them. The CDR3: CASSYGGRSYEQYF. The CDR3 nucleotides are TGTGCCAGCAGCTATGGGGGGAGGTCCTACGAGCAGTACTTC.

The V and J genes are TRBV28 and TRBJ1-1; TRBD1 aligns across 9 bases. CDR1 and CDR2 (germline): MDHEN, SYDVKM. The trim removed 7 bases at V and 5 bases at J, leaving 11 bases unmatched. The CDR3 contains 15 residues. As DNA, the CDR3 is TGTGCCAGCACCCTCAGGACAGGGGAGAGGACTGAAGCTTTCTTT. It yields the protein CASTLRTGERTEAFF.

V gene TRBV7-9 combines with J gene TRBJ1-5; D uncertain. V gave up 4 bases and J gave up 5 bases, with 9 bases separating them. The CDR3 is 13 residues long. The germline V gene encodes CDR1 SEHNR and CDR2 FQNEAQ (reference sequence). CDR3 protein: CASSSGLDQPQHF. The CDR3 nucleotides are TGTGCCAGCAGCTCGGGGTTAGATCAGCCCCAGCATTTT. Full variable domain (outside the CDR3, taken from reference TRBV7-9 and TRBJ1-5): DTGVSQNPRHKITKRGQNVTFRCDPISEHNRLYWYRQTLGQGPEFLTYFQNEAQLEKSRLLSDRFSAERPKGSFSTLEIQRTEQGDSAMYLCASSSGLDQPQHFGDGTRLSIL.

This chain joins TRBV5-4 and TRBJ2-7, with TRBD2 identical over 9 bases. CDR1 SGHNT and CDR2 YYREEE come from the germline V gene (reference sequence). CDR3 length: 14 residues. V shed 5 bases, J shed 2 bases, and the junction held 5 bases outside the gene matches. CDR3 protein: CASRFSGGPYEQYF. The CDR3 DNA sequence: TGTGCCAGCAGGTTTAGCGGGGGCCCCTACGAGCAGTACTTC.